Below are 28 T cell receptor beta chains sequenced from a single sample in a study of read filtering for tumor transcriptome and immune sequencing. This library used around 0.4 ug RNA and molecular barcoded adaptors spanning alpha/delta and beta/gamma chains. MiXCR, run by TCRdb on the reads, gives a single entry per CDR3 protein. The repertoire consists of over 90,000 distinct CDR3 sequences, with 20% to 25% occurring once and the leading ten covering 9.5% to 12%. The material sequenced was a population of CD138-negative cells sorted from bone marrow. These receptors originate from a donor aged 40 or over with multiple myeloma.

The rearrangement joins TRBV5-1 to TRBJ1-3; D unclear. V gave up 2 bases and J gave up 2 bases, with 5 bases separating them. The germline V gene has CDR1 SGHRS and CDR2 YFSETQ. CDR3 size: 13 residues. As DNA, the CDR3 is TGCGCCAGCAGCTTTGATGCTGGAAACACCATATATTTT. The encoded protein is CASSFDAGNTIYF.

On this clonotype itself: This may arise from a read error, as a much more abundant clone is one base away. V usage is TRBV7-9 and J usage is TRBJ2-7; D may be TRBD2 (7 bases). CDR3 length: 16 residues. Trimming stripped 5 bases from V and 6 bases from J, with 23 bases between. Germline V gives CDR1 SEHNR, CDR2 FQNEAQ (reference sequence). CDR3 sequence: CASSAFSRGGGGEQYF. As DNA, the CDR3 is TGTGCCAGCAGCGCATTCTCGAGGGGGGGAGGGGGCGAGCAGTACTTC.

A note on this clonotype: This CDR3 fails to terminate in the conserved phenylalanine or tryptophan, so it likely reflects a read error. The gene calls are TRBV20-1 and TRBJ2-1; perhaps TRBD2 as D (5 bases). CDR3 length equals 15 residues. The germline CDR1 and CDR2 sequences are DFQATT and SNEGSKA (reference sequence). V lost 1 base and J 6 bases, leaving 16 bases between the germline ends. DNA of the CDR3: TGCAGTGCTAGAGGAGTGCTGAGCGAGGGCAATGAGCAGTTCCTC. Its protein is CSARGVLSEGNEQFL.

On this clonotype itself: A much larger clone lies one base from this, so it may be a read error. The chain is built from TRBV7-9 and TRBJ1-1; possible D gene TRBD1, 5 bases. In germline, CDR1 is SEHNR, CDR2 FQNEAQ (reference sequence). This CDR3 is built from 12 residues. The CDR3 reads CASSLVTEEASF. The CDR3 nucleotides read TGTGCCAGCAGCTTAGTGACAGAAGAGGCTTCCTTT.

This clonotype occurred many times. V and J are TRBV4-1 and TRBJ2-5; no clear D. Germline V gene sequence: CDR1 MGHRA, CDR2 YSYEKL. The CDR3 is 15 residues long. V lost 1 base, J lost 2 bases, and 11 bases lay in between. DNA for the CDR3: TGCGCCAGCAGCCAAGGCCTCCCCGGACAAGAGACCCAGTACTTC. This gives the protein CASSQGLPGQETQYF.

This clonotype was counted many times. CDR3 sequence (DNA): TGTGCCAGCACCCGACAGGGTACCGGGGAGCTGTTTTTT. It translates to CASTRQGTGELFF. J is TRBJ2-2 and V is TRBV12-3 or TRBV12-4; 7 bases fit TRBD1. Trimming removed 7 bases from V and 5 bases from J; junction bases left unmatched: 4. CDR3 length: 13 residues.

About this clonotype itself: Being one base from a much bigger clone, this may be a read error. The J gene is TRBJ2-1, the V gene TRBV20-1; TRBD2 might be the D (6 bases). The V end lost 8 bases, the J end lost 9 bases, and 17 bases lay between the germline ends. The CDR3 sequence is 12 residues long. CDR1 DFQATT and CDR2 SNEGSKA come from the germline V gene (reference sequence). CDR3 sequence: CSSSLFSGEQFF. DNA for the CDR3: TGCAGTAGCAGCCTATTTAGCGGTGAGCAGTTCTTC.

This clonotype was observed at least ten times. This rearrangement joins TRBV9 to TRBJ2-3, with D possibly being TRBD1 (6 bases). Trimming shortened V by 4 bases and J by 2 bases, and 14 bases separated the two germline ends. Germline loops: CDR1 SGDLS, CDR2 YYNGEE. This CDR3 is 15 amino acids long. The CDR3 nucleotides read TGTGCCAGCAGCTCGTTAGGGGGTCACACAGATACGCAGTATTTT. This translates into CASSSLGGHTDTQYF.

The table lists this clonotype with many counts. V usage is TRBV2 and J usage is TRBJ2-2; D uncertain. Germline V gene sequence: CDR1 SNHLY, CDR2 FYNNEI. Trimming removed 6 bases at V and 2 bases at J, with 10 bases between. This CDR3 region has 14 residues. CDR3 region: CASRVARNTGELFF. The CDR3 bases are TGTGCCAGCAGGGTTGCGAGAAACACCGGGGAGCTGTTTTTT. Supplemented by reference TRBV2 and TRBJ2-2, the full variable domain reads EPEVTQTPSHQVTQMGQEVILRCVPISNHLYFYWYRQILGQKVEFLVSFYNNEISEKSEIFDDQFSVERPDGSNFTLKIRSTKLEDSAMYFCASRVARNTGELFFGEGSRLTVL.

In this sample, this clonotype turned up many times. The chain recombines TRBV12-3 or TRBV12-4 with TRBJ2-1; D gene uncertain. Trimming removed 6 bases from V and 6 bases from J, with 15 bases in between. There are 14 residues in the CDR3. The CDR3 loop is CASRGPYTGNEQFF. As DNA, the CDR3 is TGTGCCAGCAGAGGACCTTATACGGGCAATGAGCAGTTCTTC.

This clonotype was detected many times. DNA for the CDR3: TGCGCCAGCAGCTTAACGCGGGGGGAACCCACAGATACGCAGTATTTT. It translates to CASSLTRGEPTDTQYF. This chain connects TRBV5-1 to TRBJ2-3; 8 bases line up with TRBD2. The CDR3 runs to 16 residues. The germline V gene encodes CDR1 SGHRS and CDR2 YFSETQ. The junction had 7 bases not matched to a gene; V was cut back by 2 bases and J by 2 bases.

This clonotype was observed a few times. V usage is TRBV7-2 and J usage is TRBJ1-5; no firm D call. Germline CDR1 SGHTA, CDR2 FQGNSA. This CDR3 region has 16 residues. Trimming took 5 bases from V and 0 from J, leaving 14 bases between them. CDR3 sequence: CASSPGVLDSNQPQHF. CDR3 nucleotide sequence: TGTGCCAGCAGCCCGGGCGTCCTAGATAGCAATCAGCCCCAGCATTTT.

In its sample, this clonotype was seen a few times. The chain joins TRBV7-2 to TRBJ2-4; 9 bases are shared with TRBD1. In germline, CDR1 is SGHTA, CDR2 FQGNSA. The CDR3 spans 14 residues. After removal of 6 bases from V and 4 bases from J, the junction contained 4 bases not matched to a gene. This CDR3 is CASSRTGVKNIQYF. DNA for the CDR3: TGTGCCAGCAGTCGGACAGGGGTAAAAAACATTCAGTACTTC. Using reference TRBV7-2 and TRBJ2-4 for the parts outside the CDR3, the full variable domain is GAGVSQSPSNKVTEKGKDVELRCDPISGHTALYWYRQSLGQGLEFLIYFQGNSAPDKSGLPSDRFSAERTGGSVSTLTIQRTQQEDSAVYLCASSRTGVKNIQYFGAGTRLSVL.

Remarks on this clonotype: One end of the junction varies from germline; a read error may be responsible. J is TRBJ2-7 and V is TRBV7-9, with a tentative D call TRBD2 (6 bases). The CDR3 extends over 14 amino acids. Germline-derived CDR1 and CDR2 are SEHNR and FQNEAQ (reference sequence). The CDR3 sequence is CASSPEGSSYELYF. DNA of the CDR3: TGCGCCAGCAGCCCGGAGGGGAGTAGCTACGAGCTGTACTTC.

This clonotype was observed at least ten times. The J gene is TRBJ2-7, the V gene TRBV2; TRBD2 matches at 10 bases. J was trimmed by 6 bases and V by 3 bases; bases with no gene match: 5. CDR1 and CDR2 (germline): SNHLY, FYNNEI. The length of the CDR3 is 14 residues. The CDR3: CASSERLAGLEQYF. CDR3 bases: TGTGCCAGCAGTGAGCGACTAGCGGGCCTCGAGCAGTACTTC.

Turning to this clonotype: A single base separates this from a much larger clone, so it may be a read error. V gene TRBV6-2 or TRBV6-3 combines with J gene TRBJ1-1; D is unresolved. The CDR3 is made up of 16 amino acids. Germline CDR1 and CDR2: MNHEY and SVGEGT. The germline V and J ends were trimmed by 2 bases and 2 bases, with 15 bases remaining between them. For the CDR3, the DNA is TGTGCCAGCAGTTACCGTCGGAAGGTAGTAAACACTGAAGCTTTCTTT. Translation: CASSYRRKVVNTEAFF.

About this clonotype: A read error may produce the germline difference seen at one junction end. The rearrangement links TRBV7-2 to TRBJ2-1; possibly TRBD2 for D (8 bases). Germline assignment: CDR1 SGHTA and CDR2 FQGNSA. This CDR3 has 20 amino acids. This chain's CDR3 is CAGSSRGVAGIAHSYNEQFF. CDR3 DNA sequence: TGTGCCGGCAGTAGCAGGGGGGTAGCGGGGATCGCCCACTCCTACAATGAGCAGTTCTTC.

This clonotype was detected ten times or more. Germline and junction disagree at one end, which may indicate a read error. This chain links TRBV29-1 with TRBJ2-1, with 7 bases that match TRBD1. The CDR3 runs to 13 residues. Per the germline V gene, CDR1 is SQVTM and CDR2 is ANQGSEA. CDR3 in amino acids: CSVDRVAYNEQFF. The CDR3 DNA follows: TGCAGTGTTGACAGGGTCGCCTACAATGAGCAGTTCTTC.

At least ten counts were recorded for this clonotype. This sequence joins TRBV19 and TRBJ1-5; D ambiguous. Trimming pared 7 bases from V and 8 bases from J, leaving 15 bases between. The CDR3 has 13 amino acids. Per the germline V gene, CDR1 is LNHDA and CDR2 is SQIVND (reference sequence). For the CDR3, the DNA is TGTGCCAGTAAACCAGACCCCCACAAGCCCCAGCATTTT. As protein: CASKPDPHKPQHF. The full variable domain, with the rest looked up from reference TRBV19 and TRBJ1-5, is DGGITQSPKYLFRKEGQNVTLSCEQNLNHDAMYWYRQDPGQGLRLIYYSQIVNDFQKGDIAEGYSVSREKKESFPLTVTSAQKNPTAFYLCASKPDPHKPQHFGDGTRLSIL.

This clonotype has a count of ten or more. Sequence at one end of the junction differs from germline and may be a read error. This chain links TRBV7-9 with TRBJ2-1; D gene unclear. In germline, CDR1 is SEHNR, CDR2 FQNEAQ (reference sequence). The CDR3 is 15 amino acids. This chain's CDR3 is CASSQGITAYNEQFF. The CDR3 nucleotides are TGTGCTAGCAGCCAAGGGATAACGGCCTACAATGAGCAGTTCTTC.

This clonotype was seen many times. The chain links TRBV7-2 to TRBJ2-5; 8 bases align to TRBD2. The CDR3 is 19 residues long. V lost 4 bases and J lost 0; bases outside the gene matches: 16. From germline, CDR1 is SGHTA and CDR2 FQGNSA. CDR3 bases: TGTGCCAGCAGCTCCCTCCCTTCGGTTAGCGGGACGTACCAAGAGACCCAGTACTTC. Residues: CASSSLPSVSGTYQETQYF.

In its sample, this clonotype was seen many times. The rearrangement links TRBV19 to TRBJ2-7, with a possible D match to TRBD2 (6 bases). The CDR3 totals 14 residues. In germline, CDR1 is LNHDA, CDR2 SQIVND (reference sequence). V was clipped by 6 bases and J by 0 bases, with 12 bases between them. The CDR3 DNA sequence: TGTGCCAGTAGCGTCGGGGGACTCTCCTACGAGCAGTACTTC. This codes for CASSVGGLSYEQYF.

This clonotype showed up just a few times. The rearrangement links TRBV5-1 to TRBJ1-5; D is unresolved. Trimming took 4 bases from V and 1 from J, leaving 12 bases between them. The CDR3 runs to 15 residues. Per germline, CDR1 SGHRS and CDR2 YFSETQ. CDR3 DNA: TGCGCCAGCAGCCCGTCAGGCGGGAGCAATCAGCCCCAGCATTTT. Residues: CASSPSGGSNQPQHF.

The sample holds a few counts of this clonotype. The CDR3 here is CSVVSQMNTEAFF. The CDR3 DNA is TGCAGCGTTGTATCACAGATGAACACTGAAGCTTTCTTT. The chain uses TRBV29-1 and TRBJ1-1; D is undetermined. The CDR3 has 13 amino acids. Germline V lookup: CDR1 SQVTM, CDR2 ANQGSEA. V lost 4 bases and J 0 bases, leaving 9 bases between the germline ends. Variable domain in full (rest from reference TRBV29-1 and TRBJ1-1): SAVISQKPSRDICQRGTSLTIQCQVDSQVTMMFWYRQQPGQSLTLIATANQGSEATYESGFVIDKFPISRPNLTFSTLTVSNMSPEDSSIYLCSVVSQMNTEAFFGQGTRLTVV.

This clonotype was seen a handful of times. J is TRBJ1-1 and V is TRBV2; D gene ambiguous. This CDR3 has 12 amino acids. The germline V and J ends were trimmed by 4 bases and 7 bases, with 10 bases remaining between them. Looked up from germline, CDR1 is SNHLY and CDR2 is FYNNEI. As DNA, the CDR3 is TGTGCCAGCAGTGGGACTGGGCATGAAGCTTTCTTT. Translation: CASSGTGHEAFF.

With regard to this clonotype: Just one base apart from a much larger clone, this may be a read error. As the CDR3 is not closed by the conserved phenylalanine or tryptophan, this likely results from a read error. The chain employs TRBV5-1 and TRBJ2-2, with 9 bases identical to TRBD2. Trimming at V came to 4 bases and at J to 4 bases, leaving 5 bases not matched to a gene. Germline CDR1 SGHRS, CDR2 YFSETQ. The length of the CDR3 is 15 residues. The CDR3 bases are TGCGCCAGCAGCGAGACTAGCGGCATCACCGGGGAGCTGTTTTCT. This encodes CASSETSGITGELFS.

DNA of the CDR3: TGTGCCAGCATGCGTACAGTAGGGGACACTGAAGCTTTCTTT. This gives the protein CASMRTVGDTEAFF. The chain has TRBV9 and TRBJ1-1; D perhaps matches TRBD1 (5 bases). The CDR3 contains 14 residues. Trimming stripped 6 bases from V and 3 bases from J, with 15 bases between. The germline V gene has CDR1 SGDLS and CDR2 YYNGEE. Using reference TRBV9 and TRBJ1-1 for the parts outside the CDR3, the full variable domain is DSGVTQTPKHLITATGQRVTLRCSPRSGDLSVYWYQQSLDQGLQFLIQYYNGEERAKGNILERFSAQQFPDLHSELNLSSLELGDSALYFCASMRTVGDTEAFFGQGTRLTVV.

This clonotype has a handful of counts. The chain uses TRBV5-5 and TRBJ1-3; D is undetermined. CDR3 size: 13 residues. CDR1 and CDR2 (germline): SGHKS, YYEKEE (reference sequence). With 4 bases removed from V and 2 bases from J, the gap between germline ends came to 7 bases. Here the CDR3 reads CASSPFTGNTIYF. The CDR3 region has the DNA TGTGCCAGCAGCCCTTTTACTGGAAACACCATATATTTT.